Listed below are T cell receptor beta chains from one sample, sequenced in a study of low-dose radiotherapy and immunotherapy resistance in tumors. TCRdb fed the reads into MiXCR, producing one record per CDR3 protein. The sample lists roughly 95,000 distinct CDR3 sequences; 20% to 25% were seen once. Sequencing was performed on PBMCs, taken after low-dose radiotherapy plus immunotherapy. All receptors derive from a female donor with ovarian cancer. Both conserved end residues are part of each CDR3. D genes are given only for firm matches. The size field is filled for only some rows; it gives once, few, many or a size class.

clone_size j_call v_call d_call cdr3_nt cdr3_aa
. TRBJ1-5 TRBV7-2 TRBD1 TGTGCCAGCAGATTGGGGGGACAGGGTTATCAGCCCCAGCATTTT CASRLGGQGYQPQHF
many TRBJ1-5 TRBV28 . TGTGCCAGAGACGATGGGGAGGGCCAGCCCCAGCATTTT CARDDGEGQPQHF
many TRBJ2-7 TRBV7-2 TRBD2 TGTGCCTCCTGCCCCAGAGTAGCGGGAGGCCTATACGAGCAGTACTTC CASCPRVAGGLYEQYF
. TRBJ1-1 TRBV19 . TGTGCCAGTAGTATTCGGGCGGATGAAGCTTTCTTT CASSIRADEAFF
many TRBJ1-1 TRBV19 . TGTGCCAGTAGTATTCTGAGCCCCCCAAAATCGGAGGGCACTGAAGCTTTCTTT CASSILSPPKSEGTEAFF
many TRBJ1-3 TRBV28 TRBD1 TGTGCCAGCACGAGTTTAGGTGGACGGGACAGGGGCCCCTCTGGAAACACCATATATTTT CASTSLGGRDRGPSGNTIYF
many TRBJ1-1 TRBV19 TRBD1 TGTGCCAGTGGGCAGGGGGTAGAGACTGAAGCTTTCTTT CASGQGVETEAFF
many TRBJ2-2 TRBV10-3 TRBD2 TGTGCCATACGCGACAGCGGGGGCGGGGAGCTGTTTTTT CAIRDSGGGELFF
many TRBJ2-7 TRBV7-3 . TGTGCCAGCAGCCCACGGCGGCAGGGCGAGTTTCCCCCTCTCGAGCAGTACTTC CASSPRRQGEFPPLEQYF
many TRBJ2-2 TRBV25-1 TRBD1 TGTGCCAGCAGTGAAATTGGACAGGGGGGATCGTGGTACACCGGGGAGCTGTTTTTT CASSEIGQGGSWYTGELFF
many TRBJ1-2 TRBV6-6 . TGTGCCAGCACCCGTCAGGGTCCCTACACCTTC CASTRQGPYTF
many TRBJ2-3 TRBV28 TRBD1 TGTGCCAGCAGTCCTCGGGACAGGGATATAGATACGCAGTATTTT CASSPRDRDIDTQYF
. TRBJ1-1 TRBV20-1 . TGCAGTGCTAGTGCGAGCGGCACTGAAGCTTTCTTT CSASASGTEAFF
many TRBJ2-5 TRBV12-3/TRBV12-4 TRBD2 TGTGCCAGCAGTGCCCTAGCGGGGCCCCAAGAGACCCAGTACTTC CASSALAGPQETQYF
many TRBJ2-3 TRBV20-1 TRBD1 TGCAGTGCTAGAGACCGGGACAGGGGCGCAGATACGCAGTATTTT CSARDRDRGADTQYF
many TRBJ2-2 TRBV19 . TGTGCCAGCGCCCGGGGTGGGGGGCGCGACACCGGGGAGCTGTTTTTT CASARGGGRDTGELFF
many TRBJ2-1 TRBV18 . TGTGCCAGCTCACCACGCAGGGAGGCTGAGCAGTTCTTC CASSPRREAEQFF
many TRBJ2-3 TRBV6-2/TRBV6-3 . TGTGCCAGCAGTTACCGGGTAGATACGCAGTATTTT CASSYRVDTQYF
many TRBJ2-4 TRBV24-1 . TGTGCCACCAGTGATTTGCGTCGGTTAATGGCCAAAAACATTCAGTACTTC CATSDLRRLMAKNIQYF
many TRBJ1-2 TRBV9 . TGTGCCAGCAGCGTATCGGCAGTCGCTCCACTTAACTATGGCTACACCTTC CASSVSAVAPLNYGYTF
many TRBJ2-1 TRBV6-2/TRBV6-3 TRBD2 TGTGCCAGCAGCGGGACTAGCTATGAGCAGTTCTTC CASSGTSYEQFF
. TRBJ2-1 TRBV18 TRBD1 TGTGCCAGCTCACCCGGACAGGGTAACTACAATGAGCAGTTCTTC CASSPGQGNYNEQFF
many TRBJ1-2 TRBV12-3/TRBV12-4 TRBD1 TGTGCCAGCAGTTTATCCGGGACAGGGCCCTATGGCTACACCTTC CASSLSGTGPYGYTF
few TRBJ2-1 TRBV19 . TGTGCCAGTAGTCGAACGGTATACAATGAGCAGTTCTTC CASSRTVYNEQFF
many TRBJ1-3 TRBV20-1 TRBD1 TGCAGTGCTCGCGGACAGGGAACCATATATTTT CSARGQGTIYF
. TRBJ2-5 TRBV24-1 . TGTGCCACCAGTGATTCGACAAGGGTTATGACCCAGTACTTC CATSDSTRVMTQYF
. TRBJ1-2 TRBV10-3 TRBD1 TGTGCCATCGGTTCGACAGGGCTCGATGGCTACACCTTC CAIGSTGLDGYTF
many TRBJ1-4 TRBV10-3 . TGTGCCATCAGTGAGGGTAAAACTAATGAAAAACTGTTTTTT CAISEGKTNEKLFF
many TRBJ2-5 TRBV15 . TGTGCCACCAGCGGTAGAGGCCTTGCTCAAGAGACCCAGTACTTC CATSGRGLAQETQYF
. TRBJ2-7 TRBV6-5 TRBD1 TGTGCCAGCACTTACCGGACAGGGGGCGAGCAGTACTTC CASTYRTGGEQYF
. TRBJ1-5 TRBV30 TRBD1 TGTGCCTGGGGACAGGTCTACCAGCCCCAGCATTTT CAWGQVYQPQHF
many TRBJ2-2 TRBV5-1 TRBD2 TGCGCCAGCAGCCTTCGGACTAGCGGGGCGAACACCGGGGAGCTGTTTTTT CASSLRTSGANTGELFF
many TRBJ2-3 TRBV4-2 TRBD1 TGTGCCAGCAGCGGTACAGGGGGCTACACAGATACGCAGTATTTT CASSGTGGYTDTQYF
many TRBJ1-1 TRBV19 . TGTGCCAGTAGTATAGAGGCCCGCACTGAAGCTTTCTTT CASSIEARTEAFF
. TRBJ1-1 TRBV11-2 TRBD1 TGTGCCAGTCGCTTACAGGGGGTGAACACTGAAGCTTTCTTT CASRLQGVNTEAFF
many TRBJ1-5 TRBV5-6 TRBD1 TGTGCCAGCAGCTGGCGGACAGGGGGCAATCAGCCCCAGCATTTT CASSWRTGGNQPQHF
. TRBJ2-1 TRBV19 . TGTGCCAGTAGTAATTTCCACAATGAGCAGTTCTTC CASSNFHNEQFF
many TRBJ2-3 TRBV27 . TGTGCCAGCAGTAGAAAGCCGGAGACAGATACGCAGTATTTT CASSRKPETDTQYF
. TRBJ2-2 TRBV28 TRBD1 TGTGCCAGCAGTCAAGGACAGGGAGCCGGGGAGCTGTTTTTT CASSQGQGAGELFF
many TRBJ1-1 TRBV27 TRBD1 TGTGCCAGCAGTTTCAGGGGGTCCGGCACTGAAGCTTTCTTT CASSFRGSGTEAFF
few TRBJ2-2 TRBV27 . TGTGCCAGCAGTTTTGGGTTCGCGAACACCGGGGAGCTGTTTTTT CASSFGFANTGELFF
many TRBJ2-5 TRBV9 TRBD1 TGTGCCAGCAGCTCGGCCTCAACAGGGGCCCAGTACTTC CASSSASTGAQYF
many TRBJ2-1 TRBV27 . TGTGCCAGCAGCGGTATTCACAATGAGCAGTTCTTC CASSGIHNEQFF
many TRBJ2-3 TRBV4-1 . TGCGCCAGCAGCCTAACGACCTTCCCCGCAGATACGCAGTATTTT CASSLTTFPADTQYF
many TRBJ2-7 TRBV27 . TGTGCCAGCAGTTTATCGACGGGGGGCCTCTCCTACGAGCAGTACTTC CASSLSTGGLSYEQYF
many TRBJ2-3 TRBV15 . TGTGCCACCAGGCTGACAGCCTTTAGCACAGATACGCAGTATTTT CATRLTAFSTDTQYF
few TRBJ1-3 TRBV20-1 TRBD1 TGCAGTGCCGGGGACAGGGTTGGAAACACCATATATTTT CSAGDRVGNTIYF
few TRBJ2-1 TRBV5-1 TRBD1 TGCGCCAGCAGCTTTACAGGGGGCGAAGAGCAGTTCTTC CASSFTGGEEQFF
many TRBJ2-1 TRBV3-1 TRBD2 TGTGCCAGCAGCCAAGATCTGAGCGGGAGGGAGTATGAGCAGTTCTTC CASSQDLSGREYEQFF
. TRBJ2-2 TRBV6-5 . TGTGCCAGCAGGAGGGCTGGGAGCACCGGGGAGCTGTTTTTT CASRRAGSTGELFF
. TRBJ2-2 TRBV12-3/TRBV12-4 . TGTGCCAGCAGTTTAGCAATCTCTAGCGCCGGGGAGCTGTTTTTT CASSLAISSAGELFF
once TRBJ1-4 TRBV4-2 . TGTGCCAGCAGCCCTTCCCCGACACCCCAAGGGGAAAAACTGTTTTTT CASSPSPTPQGEKLFF
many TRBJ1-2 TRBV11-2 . TGTGCCAGCAGCTTAGATCCGGGGGTCAACTATGGCTACACCTTC CASSLDPGVNYGYTF
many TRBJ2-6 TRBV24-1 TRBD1 TGTGCCACCAGTGCACAGGGGCCCCGCTCTGGGGCCAACGTCCTGACTTTC CATSAQGPRSGANVLTF
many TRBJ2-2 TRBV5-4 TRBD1 TGTGCCAGCACCCTGACAGGGACGAACACCGGGGAGCTGTTTTTT CASTLTGTNTGELFF